This T cell receptor beta chain was identified in a study of shared clonotypes between healthy human individuals. Study-level information: For every donor, three CD4 naive, three CD4 memory, two CD8 naive and one CD8 memory plates were used. Study-level results: With few donors, the genetic and exposure-history diversity represented was limited. Large sequencing depth failed to make sorted-subset sequencing complete, rarefaction showed.

In regard to this clone: Its antigen is unknown.

In germline, CDR1 is LNHNV, CDR2 YYDKDF (reference sequence). The CDR3 has 15 amino acids. V lost 1 base, J lost 2 bases, and 10 bases lay in between. The test was conducted at deep level. Clones were sequenced by immunoSEQ multiplex PCR, and TCRdb holds only the in-frame ones, with some missing. This table has around 1 million clones, approximately 76% appearing once. The chain has TRBV15 and TRBJ2-3; D is ambiguous. The clonotype originates from a man aged 18 to 30 in good health. Sequenced: memory CD4+ T cells sorted from blood. The subset denotes: CD45RA-negative fraction. The CDR3 region has the DNA TGTGCCACCAGCAGAGGGGAAACCTACACAGATACGCAGTATTTT. Translated, it gives CATSRGETYTDTQYF.